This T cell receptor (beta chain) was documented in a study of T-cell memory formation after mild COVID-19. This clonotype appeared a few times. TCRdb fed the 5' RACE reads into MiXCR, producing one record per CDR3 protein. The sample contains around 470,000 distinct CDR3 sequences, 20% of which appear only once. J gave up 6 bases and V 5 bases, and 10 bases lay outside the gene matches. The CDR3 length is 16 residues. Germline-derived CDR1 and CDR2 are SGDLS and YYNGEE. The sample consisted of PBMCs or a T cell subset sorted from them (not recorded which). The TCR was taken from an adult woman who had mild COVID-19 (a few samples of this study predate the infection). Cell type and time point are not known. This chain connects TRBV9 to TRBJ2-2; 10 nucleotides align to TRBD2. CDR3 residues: CASSAPGLASPGELFF. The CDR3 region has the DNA TGTGCCAGCAGTGCCCCGGGACTAGCGTCGCCCGGGGAGCTGTTTTTT.